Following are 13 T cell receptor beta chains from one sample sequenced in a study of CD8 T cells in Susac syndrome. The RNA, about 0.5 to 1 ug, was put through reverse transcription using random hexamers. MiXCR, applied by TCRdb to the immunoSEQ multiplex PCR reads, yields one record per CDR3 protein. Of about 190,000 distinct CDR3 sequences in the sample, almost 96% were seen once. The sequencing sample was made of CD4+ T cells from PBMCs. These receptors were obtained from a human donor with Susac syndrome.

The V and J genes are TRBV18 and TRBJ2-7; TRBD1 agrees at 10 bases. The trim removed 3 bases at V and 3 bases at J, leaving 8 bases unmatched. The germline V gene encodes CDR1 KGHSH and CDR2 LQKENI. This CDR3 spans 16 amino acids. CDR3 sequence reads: CASSPAPGQGNYEQYF. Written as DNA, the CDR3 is TGTGCCAGCTCACCGGCGCCGGGACAGGGGAACTACGAGCAGTACTTC.

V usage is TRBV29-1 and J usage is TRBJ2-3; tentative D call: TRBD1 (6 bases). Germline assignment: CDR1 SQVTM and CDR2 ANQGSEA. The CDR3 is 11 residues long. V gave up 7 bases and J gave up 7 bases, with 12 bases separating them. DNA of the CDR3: TGCAGCGGGACAGCCGACAATACGCAGTATTTT. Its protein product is CSGTADNTQYF.

The CDR3 protein is CASSVAPVAAVGYTF. The CDR3 DNA reads as TGTGCCAGCAGCGTAGCTCCGGTGGCAGCAGTAGGCTACACCTTC. The chain carries TRBV9 and TRBJ1-2; D is unclear. The germline V gene encodes CDR1 SGDLS and CDR2 YYNGEE. The CDR3 is 15 amino acids. Trimming left V 0 bases short and J 8 bases short, with 17 bases between.

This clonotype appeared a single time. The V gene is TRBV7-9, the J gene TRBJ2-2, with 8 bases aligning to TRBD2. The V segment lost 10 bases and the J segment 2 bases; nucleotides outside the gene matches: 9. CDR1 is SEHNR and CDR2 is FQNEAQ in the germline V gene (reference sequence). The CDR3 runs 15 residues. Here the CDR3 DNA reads TGTGCCAACCCTCGGGGGGGCCTAAACACCGGGGAGCTGTTTTTT. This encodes CANPRGGLNTGELFF.

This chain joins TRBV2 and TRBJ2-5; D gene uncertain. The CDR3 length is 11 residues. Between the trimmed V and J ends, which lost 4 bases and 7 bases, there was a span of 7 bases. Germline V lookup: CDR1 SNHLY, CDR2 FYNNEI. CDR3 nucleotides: TGTGCCAGCAGTGTAACTTTGACCCAGTACTTC. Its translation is CASSVTLTQYF.

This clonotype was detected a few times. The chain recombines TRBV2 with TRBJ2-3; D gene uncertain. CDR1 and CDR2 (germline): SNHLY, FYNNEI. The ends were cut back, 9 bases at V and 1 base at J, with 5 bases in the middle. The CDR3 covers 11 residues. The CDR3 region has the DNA TGTGCCAGTAAGCGCACAGATACGCAGTATTTT. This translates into CASKRTDTQYF.

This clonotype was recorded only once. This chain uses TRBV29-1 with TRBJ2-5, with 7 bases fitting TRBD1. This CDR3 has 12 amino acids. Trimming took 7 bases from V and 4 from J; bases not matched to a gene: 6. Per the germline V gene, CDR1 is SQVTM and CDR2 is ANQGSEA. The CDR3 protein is CSDARQGETQYF. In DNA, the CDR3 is TGCAGCGACGCCCGACAGGGAGAGACCCAGTACTTC.

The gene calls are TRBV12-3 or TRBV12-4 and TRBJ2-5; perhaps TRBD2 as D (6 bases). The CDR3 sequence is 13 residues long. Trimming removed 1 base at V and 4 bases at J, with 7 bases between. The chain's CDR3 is CASSLGGVETQYF. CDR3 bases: TGTGCCAGCAGTTTAGGGGGGGTAGAGACCCAGTACTTC.

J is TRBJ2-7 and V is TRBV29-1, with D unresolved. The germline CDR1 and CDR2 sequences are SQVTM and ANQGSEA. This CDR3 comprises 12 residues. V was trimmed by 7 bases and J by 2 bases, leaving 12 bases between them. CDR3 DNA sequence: TGCAGCGCTGCCGGGCCTACCTACGAGCAGTACTTC. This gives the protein CSAAGPTYEQYF.

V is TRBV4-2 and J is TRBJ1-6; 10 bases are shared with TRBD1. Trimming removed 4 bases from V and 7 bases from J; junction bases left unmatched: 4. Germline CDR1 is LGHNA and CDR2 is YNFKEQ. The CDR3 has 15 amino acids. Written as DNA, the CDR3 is TGTGCCAGCAGCCTCCCGGGACAGGGGAATTCACCCCTCCACTTT. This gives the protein CASSLPGQGNSPLHF.

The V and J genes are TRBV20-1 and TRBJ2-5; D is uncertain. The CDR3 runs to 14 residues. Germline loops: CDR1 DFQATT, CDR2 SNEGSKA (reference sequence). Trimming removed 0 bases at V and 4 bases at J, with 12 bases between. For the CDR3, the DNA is TGCAGTGCTAGAGACCGGAGCAGACCAGAGACCCAGTACTTC. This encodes CSARDRSRPETQYF.

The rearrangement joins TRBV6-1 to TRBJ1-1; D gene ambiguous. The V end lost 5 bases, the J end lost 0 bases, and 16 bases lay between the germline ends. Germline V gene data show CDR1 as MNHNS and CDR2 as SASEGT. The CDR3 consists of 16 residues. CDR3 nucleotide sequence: TGTGCCAGCAGTCAATGGACCGCGGGAGTGAACACTGAAGCTTTCTTT. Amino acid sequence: CASSQWTAGVNTEAFF.

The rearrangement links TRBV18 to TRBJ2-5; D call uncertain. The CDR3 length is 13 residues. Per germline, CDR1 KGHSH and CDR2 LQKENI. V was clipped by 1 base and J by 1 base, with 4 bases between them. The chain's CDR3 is CASSPQSQETQYF. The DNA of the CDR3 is TGTGCCAGCTCACCACAATCCCAAGAGACCCAGTACTTC.